This T cell receptor beta chain was obtained from a study of CD8+ T cells in alopecia areata. Study information: Treatment ran 6 to 18 months, with 6 months of follow-up afterward. Affected scalp percentage set treated patients' severity scores.

Indicated treatment: oral pan-JAK inhibitor, 5-10 mg twice daily. In alopecia areata patients, both lesional scalp punch biopsies and peripheral blood were collected. Extraction and reverse transcription of RNA yielded cDNA as the sequencing template. TCRdb keeps only in-frame clones here, not all; method: immunoSEQ multiplex PCR. The table lists under 150,000 clones, roughly 57% of them singletons, with roughly 5% in the top ten. The study's findings and limits: Normal scalp showed lower clonality than lesional scalp, especially alopecia totalis/universalis.

The V gene's germline CDR1 is SGHTA and CDR2 FQGTGA. This CDR3 is 14 amino acids long. Trimming took 3 bases from V and 5 from J, leaving 13 bases between them. Comment on this clone: Its specificity is not known.

This clonotype originated in a human donor with alopecia areata. This chain joins TRBV7-3 and TRBJ2-5; D not resolved. The material was CD4+ T cells sorted from blood, obtained at week 4, from a patient treated with tofacitinib. The CDR3 spells CASSFDPSSETQYF. CDR3 in DNA: TGTGCCAGCAGCTTTGATCCGAGTTCGGAGACCCAGTACTTC.